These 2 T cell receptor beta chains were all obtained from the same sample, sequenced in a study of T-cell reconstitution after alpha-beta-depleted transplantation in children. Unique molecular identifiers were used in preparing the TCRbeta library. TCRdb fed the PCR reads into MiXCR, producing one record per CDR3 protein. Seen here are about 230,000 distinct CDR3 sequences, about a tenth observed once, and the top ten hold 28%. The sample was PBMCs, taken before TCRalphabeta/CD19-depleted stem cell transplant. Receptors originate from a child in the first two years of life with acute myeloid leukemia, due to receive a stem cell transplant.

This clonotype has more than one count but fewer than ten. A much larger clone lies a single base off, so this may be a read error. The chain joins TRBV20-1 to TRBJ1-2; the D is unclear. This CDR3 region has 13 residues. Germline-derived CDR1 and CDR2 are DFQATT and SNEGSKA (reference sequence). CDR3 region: CSARPTDNYGYPF. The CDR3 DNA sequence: TGCAGTGCTAGACCCACGGATAACTATGGCTACCCCTTC.

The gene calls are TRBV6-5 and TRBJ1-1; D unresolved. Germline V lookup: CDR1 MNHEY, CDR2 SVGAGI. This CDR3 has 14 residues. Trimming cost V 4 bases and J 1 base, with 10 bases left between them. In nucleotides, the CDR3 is TGTGCCAGCAGTTTTAAATGGGGGAACACTGAAGCTTTCTTT. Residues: CASSFKWGNTEAFF.